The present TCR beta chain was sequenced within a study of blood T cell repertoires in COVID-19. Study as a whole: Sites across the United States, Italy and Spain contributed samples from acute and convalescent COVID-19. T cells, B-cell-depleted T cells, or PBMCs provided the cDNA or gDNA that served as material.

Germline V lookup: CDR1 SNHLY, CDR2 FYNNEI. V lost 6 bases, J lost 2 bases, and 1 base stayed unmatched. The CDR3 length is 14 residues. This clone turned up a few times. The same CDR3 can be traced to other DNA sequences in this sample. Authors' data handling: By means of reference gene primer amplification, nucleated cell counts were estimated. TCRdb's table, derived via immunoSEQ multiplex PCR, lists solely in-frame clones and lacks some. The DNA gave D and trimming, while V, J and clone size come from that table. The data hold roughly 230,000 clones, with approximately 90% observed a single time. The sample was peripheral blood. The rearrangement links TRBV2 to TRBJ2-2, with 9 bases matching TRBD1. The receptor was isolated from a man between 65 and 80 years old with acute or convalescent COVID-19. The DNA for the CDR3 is TGTGCCAGCAGGGGACAGGGCAACACCGGGGAGCTGTTTTTT. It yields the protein CASRGQGNTGELFF.